The table lists the clone carrying this TCR beta chain with a few counts. Its specificity is not known. The record originates from a study of T-cell reconstitution after alpha-beta-depleted transplantation in children. Germline CDR1 reads MNHEY; CDR2 reads SMNVEV (reference sequence). This CDR3 has 13 residues. V was pared by 7 bases and J by 6 bases, with 15 bases between. General study points: Diversity of TCRbeta at day 60 was high in some patients, arising from surviving recipient T cells and thymic progenitors. From newly produced T cells came most of the T-cell counts and diversity one year after transplant.

As it was prepared, the TCRbeta library received unique molecular identifiers. TCRdb re-called the PCR reads through MiXCR, storing one row per CDR3 protein. Among approximately 630,000 distinct CDR3 sequences listed, around 12% were seen once. The source is a girl under 10 years old with congenital amegakaryocytic thrombocytopenia, due to receive a stem cell transplant. The chain uses TRBV27 and TRBJ1-1; weak D call: TRBD1 (6 bases). The input for sequencing was PBMCs, taken before TCRalphabeta/CD19-depleted stem cell transplant. The CDR3 here is CASNGRGGAEAFF. The CDR3 region has the DNA TGTGCCAGCAACGGGAGGGGGGGGGCTGAAGCTTTCTTT.